This T cell receptor (beta chain) was identified during a study of human T cells and chemical hapten exposure (dated by TCRdb to the early 2020s). For the study in its entirety: Libraries were pooled for sequencing, and per-sample TCR yields varied mainly because of small differences in library volumes within the pool. For every blood RNA sample, sequencing covered both the TCR alpha and TCR beta chains. In alopecia patients, the study followed how the peripheral blood TCR repertoire changed in vivo over primary and secondary sensitization to diphenylcyclopropenone (DPC), a hapten. Overall study outcomes, separate from this receptor: DPC sensitization did not change the number of TCRs with a frequency above 1 in 1000, and there was no evidence of changes in global repertoire structure. After repeated subsampling, changes were observed in the strength of the expansion versus patch-test correlation and in the threshold at which the correlation became significant.

Based on the germline V gene (reference sequence), the CDR1 and CDR2 sequences are DFQATT and SNEGSKA. The CDR3 has 15 amino acids, counting the end cysteine and phenylalanine. CDR3 DNA is the only sequence kept; it has 45 bases, read in frame from the first base. Trimmed from V: 4 bases; trimmed from J: 5 bases; junction bases lacking a gene match: 12. The table lists this clonotype with many counts. The antigen this receptor binds is unknown. No much larger clone is present one base from it, and per-base qualities are unavailable. The protocol used for the library was RACE. Data came from a NextSeq 500. Library preparation attached unique molecular identifiers to individual cDNA molecules for quantitative, reproducible TCR counting. The original methods were these. A median of about 87,000 TCRs per sample was observed, with a range of about 20,000 to 700,000. V, J and CDR3 annotation of the TCR reads was carried out using the Decombinator software suite. For PS versus PT1 abundance plots, all samples were subsampled to the same number of TCRs (28,000). TCRs were defined as expanded if absent before sensitization and observed at least eight times at the 2-week time point. TCRdb ran its own pipeline on the public reads, namely fastp trimming at Q25 and MiXCR clone calling, and kept in-frame beta chains. Duplicate CDR3 protein sequences are folded into a single record with the most common DNA and genes. These V and J calls originate from TCRdb's pipeline instead of the authors' own analysis. The sample has 130,000 or so distinct CDR3 sequences on record, about 8.2% of them singletons. The ten most abundant clones make up under 2% of the sample.

The time point label, read with the paper, signifies: healthy volunteer bleed at 2 weeks. Unfractionated whole blood was collected in Tempus Blood RNA tubes, and total RNA was extracted from that blood. As TCR sequencing controls, roughly five healthy volunteers were used, with blood taken at day 0, 2 weeks and 6 weeks. Material for sequencing was whole blood. The clonotype originates from a male donor in good health. Some clones in this sample may be carry-over from other donors' samples. In this chain, TRBV20-1 is recombined with TRBJ2-5, with 8 bases in between that match TRBD1. The CDR3 corresponds to CSAKPRGQVSETQYF. Here is the DNA: TGCAGTGCTAAGCCCAGGGGACAGGTTTCCGAGACCCAGTACTTC.